This passage covers 12 T cell receptor beta chains from one sample sequenced in a study of T cell responses to AZD1222 COVID-19 vaccine. The protocol was immunoSEQ multiplex PCR, while the TCRdb copy is restricted to in-frame clones and leaves out a portion. The sample contains 150,000 to 200,000 clones, 85% to 90% of which appear only once. Sequences were derived from peripheral blood, sampled on day 0 of AZD1222 vaccination. These receptors were taken from an adult in good health.

The chain has TRBV7-8 and TRBJ1-5, with TRBD1 matching over 10 bases. The CDR3 loop spans 18 amino acids. The germline CDR1 and CDR2 sequences are SGHVS and FQNEAQ. V trimming: 4 bases; J trimming: 0 bases; junction bases outside the gene matches: 9. The CDR3 nucleotides read TGTGCCAGCAGCTACCGACAGGGGGCACGTAATAGCAATCAGCCCCAGCATTTT. This sequence encodes CASSYRQGARNSNQPQHF. Based on the CDR3 plus reference TRBV7-8 and TRBJ1-5, the full variable domain is GAGVSQSPRYKVAKRGQDVALRCDPISGHVSLFWYQQALGQGPEFLTYFQNEAQLDKSGLPSDRFFAERPEGSVSTLKIQRTQQEDSAVYLCASSYRQGARNSNQPQHFGDGTRLSIL.

The chain links TRBV3-1 (or the pseudogene TRBV3-2) to TRBJ2-1, with 10 nucleotides matching TRBD2. Germline CDR1 and CDR2: LGHDT and YNNKEL (reference sequence). This CDR3 is 16 amino acids long. V shed 0 bases and J 8 bases; nucleotides not matched to a gene: 7. The CDR3 sequence: CASSQENSGGSDEQFF. The CDR3 region has the DNA TGTGCCAGCAGCCAAGAAAATAGCGGGGGGAGCGATGAGCAGTTCTTC.

The V gene is TRBV5-6, the J gene TRBJ2-7, with TRBD1 identical over 10 bases. Germline-derived CDR1 and CDR2 are SGHDT and YYEEEE. The CDR3 is 14 residues long. V was pared by 3 bases and J by 5 bases, with 5 bases of the junction left unmatched. This chain's CDR3 is CASSSGTGVHEQYV. The DNA of the CDR3 is TGTGCCAGCAGCTCCGGGACAGGGGTCCACGAGCAGTACGTC.

The V gene is TRBV6-5, the J gene TRBJ1-1; 7 bases fit TRBD1. J was trimmed by 5 bases and V by 7 bases; bases with no gene match: 13. CDR1 and CDR2 from the germline V gene are MNHEY and SVGAGI. This CDR3 region has 15 residues. The CDR3 DNA reads TGTGCCAGCACCTTGAGACAGGGACGAACAACTGAAGCTTTCTTT. It yields the protein CASTLRQGRTTEAFF.

The CDR3 sequence: CASSYSRVGQAAGVTEAFF. The DNA for the CDR3 is TGTGCCAGCAGTTACTCGAGAGTAGGACAGGCGGCCGGGGTCACTGAAGCTTTCTTT. The chain joins TRBV6-2 or TRBV6-3 to TRBJ1-1, with 7 bases fitting TRBD1. CDR1 and CDR2 from the germline V gene are MNHEY and SVGEGT. The CDR3 runs 19 residues. V lost 0 bases and J lost 4; bases outside the gene matches: 17.

The chain uses TRBV2 and TRBJ1-5; D is unresolved. The CDR3 is 14 residues long. The germline gives CDR1 SNHLY, CDR2 FYNNEI. V lost 3 bases and J lost 4, with 10 bases in between. The CDR3 DNA sequence: TGTGCCAGCAGTGATCTCTCTGGGAATCAGCCCCAGCATTTT. Its protein is CASSDLSGNQPQHF.

This rearrangement joins TRBV28 to TRBJ2-7, with D tentatively TRBD2 (6 bases). The germline CDR1 and CDR2 sequences are MDHEN and SYDVKM. Trimming cost V 0 bases and J 0 bases, with 9 bases left between them. The CDR3 runs to 15 residues. This CDR3 reads CASSLWSGSSYEQYF. In DNA, the CDR3 is TGTGCCAGCAGTTTATGGTCCGGGAGCTCCTACGAGCAGTACTTC.

This chain uses TRBV24-1 with TRBJ1-1, with D tentatively TRBD1 (5 bases). The CDR3 consists of 16 residues. Trimming removed 4 bases from V and 5 bases from J, with 19 bases in between. Germline lookup yields CDR1 KGHDR and CDR2 SFDVKD. CDR3: CATSDLFYGTGTEAFF. CDR3 in DNA: TGTGCCACCAGTGACCTCTTCTACGGGACGGGTACTGAAGCTTTCTTT.

The CDR3 DNA reads TGTGCCAGCAGCCCCCTGGGGGCAGGATGGACCTATCAGCCCCAGCATTTT. Translation: CASSPLGAGWTYQPQHF. This rearrangement joins TRBV16 to TRBJ1-5; D may be TRBD1 (6 bases). Germline V lookup: CDR1 KGHSY, CDR2 FQNENV. The germline V and J ends were trimmed by 4 bases and 5 bases, with 21 bases remaining between them. The CDR3 loop spans 17 amino acids.

This clone was picked up one time. The chain recombines TRBV7-9 with TRBJ2-1; 11 bases are shared with TRBD2. The V and J ends lost 1 base and 5 bases, in that order; junction bases with no gene match: 4. The CDR3 is 16 amino acids. Per the germline V gene, CDR1 is SEHNR and CDR2 is FQNEAQ (reference sequence). The CDR3 sequence: CASSLGRTSGHNEQFF. The CDR3 nucleotides are TGTGCCAGCAGCTTAGGTCGGACTAGCGGGCACAATGAGCAGTTCTTC.

The chain joins TRBV11-2 to TRBJ2-5; 7 bases match TRBD2. The CDR3 covers 14 residues. CDR1 is SGHAT and CDR2 is FQNNGV in the germline V gene. The V gene end was trimmed by 5 bases and the J gene end by 11 bases; junction bases not matched to a gene: 14. CDR3 residues: CASSPYNGRGGQYF. CDR3 nucleotide sequence: TGTGCCAGCAGCCCCTACAACGGCCGCGGGGGTCAGTACTTC.

This sequence joins TRBV5-1 and TRBJ1-2, with TRBD1 matching over 8 bases. The CDR3 loop spans 15 amino acids. V lost 4 bases and J lost 4; bases outside the gene matches: 9. Germline V lookup: CDR1 SGHRS, CDR2 YFSETQ. The CDR3 DNA is TGCGCCAGCAGCGTCGGACAGGGTCTATTCTATGGCTACACCTTC. Encoded protein: CASSVGQGLFYGYTF.